Described below is a single TCR beta chain sequence and its context. Trimming removed 4 bases at V and 2 bases at J, with 15 bases between. The CDR3 sequence is 15 residues long. Germline CDR1 is SGHRS and CDR2 is YFSETQ. The sample originates from a study of shared clonotypes between healthy human individuals. This table comes from immunoSEQ multiplex PCR, and its TCRdb copy is limited to in-frame clones, with some not included. The sample comprises fewer than 1.8 million clones, 97% to 99% of which are singletons, and approximately 0.4% rests with the top ten. The rearrangement uses TRBV5-1 and TRBJ2-5; D is ambiguous. This sequence originates from a man aged 25-40 years in good health. The sequencing input was naive CD4+ T cells sorted from blood. Subset indicated: CD45RA+ positively selected. Written as DNA, the CDR3 is TGCGCCAGCAGCAGTGGATACAGCGAACAAGAGACCCAGTACTTC. Protein sequence: CASSSGYSEQETQYF.